These 11 T cell receptor beta chains share one sample of origin, sequenced in a study of CD8+ T cells in alopecia areata. Extracted RNA was reverse transcribed into cDNA, the sequencing template. Using immunoSEQ multiplex PCR, the repertoire was profiled, and TCRdb retains in-frame clones only, with some absent. The sample records over 120,000 clones, about 60% being singletons. This sample comprised CD4+ T cells sorted from blood, obtained at week 0. These receptors were obtained from a human donor with alopecia areata.

Points on this clone: A junction end diverges from the germline sequence, so it may reflect a read error. CDR3 sequence: CSVATANTGELFF. DNA for the CDR3: TGCAGCGTCGCGACGGCGAATACCGGGGAGCTGTTTTTT. The chain uses TRBV29-1 and TRBJ2-2; no reliable D call. Germline V gene data show CDR1 as SQVTM and CDR2 as ANQGSEA. There are 13 residues in the CDR3.

This sequence joins TRBV7-9 and TRBJ2-1; 7 bases are a match to TRBD1. V shed 5 bases, J shed 5 bases, and the junction held 3 bases outside the gene matches. Germline V CDR1 and CDR2: SEHNR, FQNEAQ (reference sequence). The CDR3 length is 13 residues. CDR3 protein: CASSKTGNNEQFF. The CDR3 nucleotides are TGTGCCAGCAGCAAGACAGGGAACAATGAGCAGTTCTTC.

This clone was detected a few times. The gene calls are TRBV29-1 and TRBJ2-6; 8 bases map to TRBD1. This CDR3 spans 17 amino acids. Germline CDR1 and CDR2: SQVTM and ANQGSEA. Germline trimming cut 7 bases from V and 1 base from J; bases unmatched to any gene: 12. CDR3 DNA: TGCAGCGCCCTATCGGACAGGGTGTTTTCTGGGGCCAACGTCCTGACTTTC. Protein product: CSALSDRVFSGANVLTF.

This clone has at least ten counts. The CDR3 sequence: CASSHRRGGSSYNEQFF. As DNA, the CDR3 is TGTGCCAGCAGCCATCGACGGGGGGGAAGCTCCTACAATGAGCAGTTCTTC. The chain joins TRBV14 to TRBJ2-1, with TRBD2 matching over 8 bases. Losses at the gene ends were 3 bases for V and 0 bases for J; bases not matched to a gene: 7. The germline V gene has CDR1 SGHDN and CDR2 FVKESK. The length of the CDR3 is 17 residues.

V gene TRBV11-2 combines with J gene TRBJ2-5; D gene ambiguous. The CDR3 runs to 11 residues. Looked up from germline, CDR1 is SGHAT and CDR2 is FQNNGV. Between the trimmed V and J ends, which lost 0 bases and 7 bases, there was a span of 3 bases. The CDR3 reads CASSLDRTQYF. CDR3 in DNA: TGTGCCAGCAGCTTAGATAGGACCCAGTACTTC.

In its sample, this clone was seen a few times. The chain carries TRBV28 and TRBJ2-7, with D hard to call. The CDR3 has 12 residues. Germline CDR1 and CDR2: MDHEN and SYDVKM. Trimming pared 5 bases from V and 1 base from J, leaving 6 bases between. The CDR3, as DNA: TGTGCCAGCAGTCAGGTATCCTACGAGCAGTACTTC. Residues: CASSQVSYEQYF.

The chain has TRBV4-3 and TRBJ2-7; D call uncertain. Trimming took 1 base from V and 3 from J, leaving 10 bases between them. CDR3 length: 14 residues. CDR1 and CDR2 from the germline V gene are LGHNA and YSLEER. The CDR3 loop is CASSQVLNSYEQYF. The CDR3 coding sequence is TGCGCCAGCAGCCAAGTCCTCAACAGCTACGAGCAGTACTTC.

The J gene is TRBJ1-1, the V gene TRBV11-2, with D unresolved. V shed 2 bases and J shed 6 bases, with 10 bases lying between them. Germline values: CDR1 SGHAT, CDR2 FQNNGV. The CDR3 is made up of 13 amino acids. This CDR3 reads CASSLRAVPEAFF. The DNA for the CDR3 is TGTGCCAGCAGCTTAAGGGCAGTTCCTGAAGCTTTCTTT.

The chain joins TRBV5-1 to TRBJ2-1, with D maybe TRBD1 (5 bases). There are 13 residues in the CDR3. The germline gives CDR1 SGHRS, CDR2 YFSETQ. V lost 0 bases and J lost 8, with 9 bases in between. The CDR3 bases are TGCGCCAGCAGCTTGGGACAGAACCATGAGCAGTTCTTC. It codes for CASSLGQNHEQFF.

The genes are TRBV6-5 and TRBJ2-1; 7 positions match TRBD2. Trimming at V came to 4 bases and at J to 7 bases, leaving 13 bases not matched to a gene. Germline-derived CDR1 and CDR2 are MNHEY and SVGAGI. CDR3 length equals 16 residues. The CDR3 sequence is CASSSIGAGVGNEQFF. For the CDR3, the DNA is TGTGCCAGCAGTTCCATCGGGGCGGGGGTCGGGAATGAGCAGTTCTTC.

This clone was counted between two and nine times. This sequence joins TRBV7-9 and TRBJ2-5; TRBD2 aligns across 8 bases. Germline V CDR1 and CDR2: SEHNR, FQNEAQ (reference sequence). The junction had 10 bases not matched to a gene; V was cut back by 5 bases and J by 5 bases. The CDR3 runs to 15 residues. CDR3 in amino acids: CASSRTGTSGETQYF. The CDR3 nucleotides read TGTGCCAGCAGCCGAACCGGGACTAGTGGCGAGACCCAGTACTTC.